Listed below are T cell receptor beta chains from one sample, sequenced in a study of T cells in Graves' hyperthyroidism and ophthalmopathy. Via MiXCR, TCRdb re-called the multiplex PCR reads, giving one row per CDR3 protein. The sample has about 130,000 distinct CDR3 sequences; approximately 20% are singletons. Material for sequencing was blood. The receptors derive from a woman in her 50s with Graves' hyperthyroidism that later progressed to Graves' ophthalmopathy. Each CDR3 is given with its conserved first and last residue. Fields, in order: clone size, D gene, V gene, J gene, CDR3 protein, CDR3 DNA. The D gene is left open where the match is weak. A row's size may be missing; if present it is once, few, many or a size class.

>-|TRBD1|TRBV20-1|TRBJ2-3
CSASWTGKAPDTQYF
TGCAGTGCTAGTTGGACAGGCAAGGCTCCAGATACGCAGTATTTT
>many|-|TRBV28|TRBJ1-2
CASSPTGRANYGYTF
TGTGCCAGCAGTCCAACAGGGAGGGCTAACTATGGCTACACCTTC
>many|TRBD2|TRBV18|TRBJ2-5
CASSPRTSGSQETQYF
TGTGCCAGCTCACCAAGGACTAGCGGGAGTCAAGAGACCCAGTACTTC
>-|TRBD2|TRBV15|TRBJ2-7
CATSRPGGAYEQYF
TGTGCCACCAGCAGGCCCGGGGGGGCCTACGAGCAGTACTTC
>many|-|TRBV28|TRBJ2-1
CASSLSPGLGSLDNEQFF
TGTGCCAGCAGTTTAAGCCCGGGTCTGGGCTCCCTCGACAATGAGCAGTTCTTC
>-|-|TRBV5-1|TRBJ2-1
CASSRGPGGSNEQFF
TGCGCCAGCAGCAGGGGACCTGGCGGTTCCAATGAGCAGTTCTTC
>-|TRBD2|TRBV5-8|TRBJ2-4
CASSPGLAGAGAKNIQYF
TGTGCCAGCAGCCCGGGACTAGCGGGAGCGGGTGCCAAAAACATTCAGTACTTC
>many|TRBD2|TRBV28|TRBJ2-7
CASSTPGRAYEQYF
TGTGCCAGCAGCACCCCCGGGAGGGCCTACGAGCAGTACTTC
>-|TRBD2|TRBV28|TRBJ2-1
CASSLLRGGAGEQFF
TGTGCCAGCAGTTTATTGAGGGGAGGGGCCGGTGAGCAGTTCTTC
>few|-|TRBV27|TRBJ1-2
CASTQTGRRNGYTF
TGTGCCAGCACCCAAACCGGACGGAGGAATGGCTACACCTTC
>-|-|TRBV28|TRBJ1-1
CASSSTTSEAFF
TGTGCCAGCAGTTCCACAACCTCTGAAGCTTTCTTT
>few|TRBD2|TRBV29-1|TRBJ2-1
CSVGPSGSGNEQFF
TGCAGCGTTGGTCCTAGCGGGAGTGGTAATGAGCAGTTCTTC
>many|-|TRBV20-1|TRBJ1-1
CSARGGYGLEAFF
TGCAGTGCTAGAGGGGGCTACGGGTTGGAAGCTTTCTTT
>many|-|TRBV3-1|TRBJ1-2
CASSIPGQDYGYTF
TGTGCCAGCAGTATCCCGGGGCAAGACTATGGCTACACCTTC
>many|TRBD2|TRBV5-1|TRBJ2-5
CASSLRSGNPSGTFQETQYF
TGCGCCAGCAGCTTGAGATCGGGTAATCCTAGCGGGACCTTTCAAGAGACCCAGTACTTC
>-|-|TRBV30|TRBJ2-1
CAWRGQFNEQFF
TGTGCCTGGAGGGGGCAGTTCAATGAGCAGTTCTTC
>few|-|TRBV28|TRBJ1-5
CASSNEGWGASNQPQHF
TGTGCCAGCAGCAACGAGGGGTGGGGGGCCAGCAATCAGCCCCAGCATTTT
>-|-|TRBV6-1|TRBJ2-2
CASSALASTGELFF
TGTGCCAGCAGTGCACTAGCTTCCACCGGGGAGCTGTTTTTT